These 25 T cell receptor beta chains were all obtained from the same sample, sequenced in a study of blood T cell repertoires in COVID-19. Libraries were prepared by immunoSEQ multiplex PCR; TCRdb keeps only in-frame clonotypes and omits some of them. The data hold over 150,000 clones, with over 70% observed a single time. What was sequenced was peripheral blood. The receptors were gathered from a woman in her 70s who had recovered from COVID-19.

This chain joins TRBV6-6 and TRBJ2-2; possible D gene TRBD2, 6 bases. CDR1 and CDR2 from the germline V gene are MNHNY and SVGAGI (reference sequence). The V end lost 7 bases, the J end lost 1 base, and 10 bases lay between the germline ends. The CDR3 covers 14 residues. The CDR3 protein is CASTDSGNTGELFF. The CDR3 nucleotides are TGTGCCAGCACGGATAGCGGGAACACCGGGGAGCTGTTTTTT.

The chain is built from TRBV30 and TRBJ1-2; 7 bases are a match to TRBD1. Germline loops: CDR1 GTSNPN, CDR2 SVGIG (reference sequence). The CDR3 has 13 amino acids. J gave up 4 bases and V 2 bases, and 4 bases lay outside the gene matches. CDR3 region: CAWSPGTVYGYTF. CDR3 sequence (DNA): TGTGCCTGGAGTCCCGGGACAGTCTATGGCTACACCTTC. The full variable domain, rest sourced from reference TRBV30 and TRBJ1-2, is SQTIHQWPATLVQPVGSPLSLECTVEGTSNPNLYWYRQAAGRGLQLLFYSVGIGQISSEVPQNLSASRPQDRQFILSSKKLLLSDSGFYLCAWSPGTVYGYTFGSGTRLTVV.

The chain couples TRBV11-2 to TRBJ2-7, with TRBD2 matching over 14 bases. The germline V gene has CDR1 SGHAT and CDR2 FQNNGV. V lost 7 bases to trimming and J lost 4 bases; unmatched junction nucleotides: 3. The CDR3 runs to 14 residues. CDR3 DNA sequence: TGTGCCAGCACCGGGACTAGCGGGAGTTACGAGCAGTACTTC. It yields the protein CASTGTSGSYEQYF. Drawing the rest from reference TRBV11-2 and TRBJ2-7, the complete variable domain is EAGVAQSPRYKIIEKRQSVAFWCNPISGHATLYWYQQILGQGPKLLIQFQNNGVVDDSQLPKDRFSAERLKGVDSTLKIQPAKLEDSAVYLCASTGTSGSYEQYFGPGTRLTVT.

The chain employs TRBV6-6 and TRBJ2-1; no firm D call. Germline V gives CDR1 MNHNY, CDR2 SVGAGI (reference sequence). The CDR3 has 13 amino acids. Trimming left V 2 bases short and J 6 bases short, with 8 bases between. The CDR3, as DNA: TGTGCCAGCAGTTACCCACCGGGCAATGAGCAGTTCTTC. Translated, it gives CASSYPPGNEQFF.

The V call is TRBV7-8, the J call TRBJ1-6, with D maybe TRBD1 (5 bases). The CDR3 covers 15 residues. Per germline, CDR1 SGHVS and CDR2 FQNEAQ. V dropped 0 bases and J dropped 9 bases, with 12 bases sitting between them. The CDR3, as DNA: TGTGCCAGCAGCTTAGCGGGGGGTGGGGGTTCACCCCTCCACTTT. Translation gives CASSLAGGGGSPLHF.

The chain links TRBV2 to TRBJ1-5; D is perhaps TRBD1 (5 bases). The CDR3 loop spans 13 amino acids. The germline gives CDR1 SNHLY, CDR2 FYNNEI. Trimming removed 7 bases from V and 7 bases from J, with 14 bases in between. In DNA, the CDR3 is TGTGCCAGCACCCCGGACACCTTCCAGCCCCAGCATTTT. Its protein product is CASTPDTFQPQHF.

The chain couples TRBV2 to TRBJ2-7; perhaps TRBD2 as D (7 bases). This CDR3 is 16 amino acids long. Germline V gives CDR1 SNHLY, CDR2 FYNNEI. The V end lost 3 bases, the J end lost 7 bases, and 22 bases lay between the germline ends. CDR3 region: CASSDRKGGLDGEQYF. DNA of the CDR3: TGTGCCAGCAGTGATCGGAAGGGGGGGCTCGATGGGGAGCAGTACTTC.

The table lists this clone with a few counts. The chain links TRBV5-4 to TRBJ2-1, with TRBD2 matching 9 bases. V dropped 2 bases and J dropped 0; count of bases not matched to a gene: 6. The CDR3 spans 17 residues. Per germline, CDR1 SGHNT and CDR2 YYREEE (reference sequence). The CDR3 DNA reads TGTGCCAGCAGCTTAGGGGGAGCGGGGGGCTCCTACAATGAGCAGTTCTTC. Encoded protein: CASSLGGAGGSYNEQFF.

V gene TRBV2 combines with J gene TRBJ2-3, with 11 bases matching TRBD2. The CDR3 loop spans 16 amino acids. Losses at the gene ends were 2 bases for V and 5 bases for J; bases not matched to a gene: 6. Germline V gene lookup returns CDR1 SNHLY and CDR2 FYNNEI. Here the CDR3 reads CASSELLAGGRDTQYF. CDR3 bases: TGTGCCAGCAGTGAACTCCTAGCGGGAGGACGAGATACGCAGTATTTT.

As regards this clone: Other DNA sequences in the sample encode the same CDR3. V gene TRBV9 combines with J gene TRBJ1-2; 8 bases are a match to TRBD1. This CDR3 has 13 residues. V shed 3 bases and J 3 bases; nucleotides not matched to a gene: 1. Germline assignment: CDR1 SGDLS and CDR2 YYNGEE. The CDR3 nucleotides read TGTGCCAGCAGCGCGGGACAGGACTATGGCTACACCTTC. Translation: CASSAGQDYGYTF.

This chain joins TRBV9 and TRBJ2-1, with D perhaps matching TRBD2 (5 bases). CDR1 is SGDLS, CDR2 YYNGEE, per germline. The CDR3 consists of 13 residues. Trimming stripped 3 bases from V and 3 bases from J, with 7 bases between. Written as DNA, the CDR3 is TGTGCCAGCAGCGCCCGGGGCTACAATGAGCAGTTCTTC. Its protein is CASSARGYNEQFF. The entire variable domain, with the rest obtained from reference TRBV9 and TRBJ2-1, is as follows: DSGVTQTPKHLITATGQRVTLRCSPRSGDLSVYWYQQSLDQGLQFLIQYYNGEERAKGNILERFSAQQFPDLHSELNLSSLELGDSALYFCASSARGYNEQFFGPGTRLTVL.

The chain recombines TRBV30 with TRBJ1-3, with D unclear. CDR3 length: 15 amino acids. The germline gives CDR1 GTSNPN, CDR2 SVGIG (reference sequence). Trimming cost V 0 bases and J 0 bases, with 9 bases left between them. CDR3 in amino acids: CAWSVGISSGNTIYF. The CDR3, as DNA: TGTGCCTGGAGTGTGGGCATAAGCTCTGGAAACACCATATATTTT. Variable domain in full (rest from reference TRBV30 and TRBJ1-3): SQTIHQWPATLVQPVGSPLSLECTVEGTSNPNLYWYRQAAGRGLQLLFYSVGIGQISSEVPQNLSASRPQDRQFILSSKKLLLSDSGFYLCAWSVGISSGNTIYFGEGSWLTVV.

This chain connects TRBV28 to TRBJ1-4; D perhaps matches TRBD1 (5 bases). Trimming stripped 5 bases from V and 14 bases from J, with 18 bases between. This CDR3 has 13 residues. Germline V lookup: CDR1 MDHEN, CDR2 SYDVKM. CDR3: CASSRQRDLRLFF. CDR3 nucleotide sequence: TGTGCCAGCAGTCGACAGCGGGATCTTAGGCTGTTTTTT.

This clone was recorded a few times. The chain recombines TRBV5-1 with TRBJ2-3; TRBD2 agrees at 13 bases. The CDR3 has 16 amino acids. Germline loops: CDR1 SGHRS, CDR2 YFSETQ. V dropped 0 bases and J dropped 6; count of bases not matched to a gene: 4. CDR3 sequence reads: CASSLGGTSGVDTQYF. CDR3 in DNA: TGCGCCAGCAGCTTGGGTGGGACTAGCGGGGTCGATACGCAGTATTTT.

CDR3 amino acids: CASSLRTSGSSYNEQFF. CDR3 bases: TGTGCCAGTAGTCTAAGGACTAGCGGGAGCTCCTACAATGAGCAGTTCTTC. This chain links TRBV19 with TRBJ2-1; 13 bases are a match to TRBD2. CDR3 length: 17 residues. Germline V CDR1 and CDR2: LNHDA, SQIVND (reference sequence). Unmatched junction bases numbered 4, after V lost 5 bases and J lost 0 bases.

This chain joins TRBV11-2 and TRBJ2-6; 9 bases map to TRBD1. J gave up 0 bases and V 1 base, and 4 bases lay outside the gene matches. Germline assignment: CDR1 SGHAT and CDR2 FQNNGV. CDR3 length: 18 amino acids. As DNA, the CDR3 is TGTGCCAGCAGCTTAGGGGACAGGGACCTCTCTGGGGCCAACGTCCTGACTTTC. This encodes CASSLGDRDLSGANVLTF. The complete variable domain, with remaining parts taken from reference TRBV11-2 and TRBJ2-6, reads EAGVAQSPRYKIIEKRQSVAFWCNPISGHATLYWYQQILGQGPKLLIQFQNNGVVDDSQLPKDRFSAERLKGVDSTLKIQPAKLEDSAVYLCASSLGDRDLSGANVLTFGAGSRLTVL.

The chain links TRBV28 to TRBJ2-2, with D perhaps TRBD1 (5 bases). There are 17 residues in the CDR3. Per the germline V gene, CDR1 is MDHEN and CDR2 is SYDVKM. V was clipped by 5 bases and J by 7 bases, with 23 bases between them. The CDR3 DNA reads TGTGCCAGCAGTCTTCCCACTCCAGGGTGGGGCGGCGGGGAGCTGTTTTTT. Its protein is CASSLPTPGWGGGELFF.

DNA for the CDR3: TGTGCCAGCAGCTTCGGGGGGGATACGCAGTATTTT. As protein: CASSFGGDTQYF. This chain joins TRBV7-8 and TRBJ2-3, with 7 bases identical to TRBD2. Per germline, CDR1 SGHVS and CDR2 FQNEAQ. J was trimmed by 6 bases and V by 3 bases; bases with no gene match: 0. The CDR3 is made up of 12 amino acids.

The chain links TRBV10-2 to TRBJ2-5, with TRBD2 as a possible D gene (6 bases). Germline values: CDR1 WSHSY, CDR2 SAAADI. CDR3 length: 13 amino acids. V was shortened by 7 bases and J by 7 bases, with 16 bases between the two germline ends. Here the CDR3 reads CASTLGGSGTQYF. CDR3 in DNA: TGCGCCAGCACCCTGGGGGGTAGCGGGACCCAGTACTTC.

The chain links TRBV11-3 to TRBJ2-2, with D perhaps matching TRBD2 (7 bases). V gave up 1 base and J gave up 7 bases, with 25 bases separating them. CDR3 length equals 19 residues. The germline gives CDR1 SGHNT, CDR2 YENEEA. The CDR3 DNA follows: TGTGCCAGCAGCTTAGGAGCCCCCCTGGGGGGGGGCCTTGTCGGGGAGCTGTTTTTT. Amino acid sequence: CASSLGAPLGGGLVGELFF.

This chain links TRBV3-1 (or the pseudogene TRBV3-2) with TRBJ1-2, with 11 bases fitting TRBD1. The V gene's germline CDR1 is LGHDT and CDR2 YNNKEL (reference sequence). V lost 7 bases, J lost 4 bases, and 14 bases stayed unmatched. The CDR3 is 17 residues long. As DNA, the CDR3 is TGTGCCAGCACCCGGGGGGGACAGGGGGATTCGAGCTATGGCTACACCTTC. Protein sequence: CASTRGGQGDSSYGYTF.

This clone turned up a few times. V and J are TRBV15 and TRBJ2-7; 7 nucleotides match TRBD2. Per germline, CDR1 LNHNV and CDR2 YYDKDF (reference sequence). The length of the CDR3 is 12 residues. J lost 10 bases, V lost 3 bases, and 6 bases had no gene match. CDR3 protein: CATSRGGDPQYF. CDR3 bases: TGTGCCACCAGCAGGGGGGGGGACCCCCAGTACTTC.

The chain couples TRBV2 to TRBJ1-3, with D possibly being TRBD1 (5 bases). The V gene lost 1 base and the J gene lost 9 bases, with 13 bases spanning the gap. The length of the CDR3 is 14 residues. Germline V CDR1 and CDR2: SNHLY, FYNNEI. This CDR3 is CASSEGTPRGTIYF. The CDR3 DNA is TGTGCCAGCAGTGAAGGGACACCAAGGGGCACCATATATTTT.

The V call is TRBV7-8, the J call TRBJ1-3; 8 nucleotides match TRBD1. The V gene's germline CDR1 is SGHVS and CDR2 FQNEAQ. V shed 3 bases and J 4 bases; nucleotides not matched to a gene: 5. The CDR3 extends over 15 amino acids. CDR3 amino acids: CASSLTGVSGNTIYF. The CDR3 DNA reads TGTGCCAGCAGCTTGACAGGGGTGAGCGGAAACACCATATATTTT.

This clone showed up just once. The V and J genes are TRBV7-2 and TRBJ2-1; 13 positions match TRBD2. The CDR3 sequence is 15 residues long. Germline CDR1 is SGHTA and CDR2 is FQGNSA. J gave up 6 bases and V 5 bases, and 4 bases lay outside the gene matches. CDR3 protein: CASSRTSGGGNEQFF. The CDR3 coding sequence is TGTGCCAGCAGCCGCACTAGCGGGGGGGGCAATGAGCAGTTCTTC.